This record concerns one T cell receptor (beta chain) sequence. Its target is unknown. The V and J ends lost 6 bases and 6 bases respectively, with 13 bases between them. Germline values: CDR1 SEHNR, CDR2 FQNEAQ (reference sequence). The CDR3 has 13 residues. These data are taken from a study of shared clonotypes between healthy human individuals. TCRdb keeps only in-frame clones here, not all; method: immunoSEQ multiplex PCR. The table lists 650,000 to 800,000 clones, 92% of them singletons, with 24% in the top ten. Selected positively for CCR7 and CD45RO-negative, naive CD8 cells excluded terminally differentiated effector memory CD45RA+ cells. The donors were all Caucasian adults (living in Nashville, Tennessee). Study-wide results and caveats: When compared with the clonotypes that were shared by all four sorted-subset donors, the non-shared clonotypes turned out to have lower generation probabilities. It was expected that sequencing depth would affect clonotype sharing among donors.

The sequence was obtained from a man aged 25 to 45 in good health. Sequencing used naive CD8+ T cells sorted from blood. The J gene is TRBJ2-3, the V gene TRBV7-9; possibly TRBD1 for D (6 bases). Here the CDR3 reads CASRPTGYDTQYF. CDR3 in DNA: TGTGCCAGCAGACCTACAGGGTACGATACGCAGTATTTT.